The 5 T cell receptor beta chains in this list originate from one sample, sequenced in a study of long-term antiretroviral therapy in people with HIV. This was the immunoSEQ v3.0 assay at survey level. Only in-frame clones appear in the TCRdb table, and some are missing; sequencing was by immunoSEQ multiplex PCR. Among 35,000 to 50,000 clones listed, 86% were seen once. Here the sequenced sample was unsorted PBMCs, taken 0.1 years before starting antiretroviral therapy. The receptors come from a woman in her forties or fifties with HIV.

CDR3 region: CASSQSPRDREAFF. DNA of the CDR3: TGCGCCAGCAGCCAATCACCCCGGGACAGGGAAGCTTTCTTT. This sequence joins TRBV4-3 and TRBJ1-1, with 8 nucleotides matching TRBD1. Germline CDR1 reads LGHNA; CDR2 reads YSLEER. The ends lost 2 bases at V and 8 bases at J; junction bases unmatched: 7. CDR3 length: 14 amino acids.

This chain links TRBV7-9 with TRBJ2-2, with TRBD2 as a possible D gene (5 bases). CDR1 is SEHNR, CDR2 FQNEAQ, per germline (reference sequence). V shed 5 bases and J shed 8 bases, with 9 bases lying between them. The CDR3 sequence is 12 residues long. This chain's CDR3 is CASSPPGGELFF. Here the CDR3 DNA reads TGTGCCAGCAGCCCGCCGGGGGGGGAGCTGTTTTTT.

The chain carries TRBV21-1 and TRBJ1-1. TRBV21-1 represents a pseudogene. The CDR3 is 12 amino acids. CDR3 bases: TGTGCCAGCAGCACGGGGCGGACTGAAGCTTTCTTT. Its protein is CASSTGRTEAFF.

The V gene is TRBV5-1, the J gene TRBJ2-1, with 9 bases fitting TRBD2. Germline V gene lookup returns CDR1 SGHRS and CDR2 YFSETQ. This CDR3 is built from 15 residues. The V segment lost 0 bases and the J segment 7 bases; nucleotides outside the gene matches: 5. Here the CDR3 DNA reads TGCGCCAGCAGCTTGGGGTCTAGCGGGGTTAATGAGCAGTTCTTC. Protein sequence: CASSLGSSGVNEQFF.

The gene calls are TRBV6-1 and TRBJ2-3, with D maybe TRBD2 (6 bases). Trimming took 0 bases from V and 2 from J, leaving 12 bases between them. This CDR3 region has 16 residues. The germline V gene has CDR1 MNHNS and CDR2 SASEGT. The CDR3 loop reads CASSEAGGSVTDTQYF. In nucleotides, the CDR3 is TGTGCCAGCAGTGAAGCGGGGGGTTCGGTCACAGATACGCAGTATTTT.